These 17 T cell receptor beta chains originate from one sample sequenced in a study of blood T cells in healthy people across ages. Primers used in a second PCR of about 6 to 12 cycles were a sample-barcoded 5' primer and a J-beta primer mix. TCRdb redid the calling of the 5' RACE reads with MiXCR, one entry per CDR3 protein. This table holds about 800,000 distinct CDR3 sequences, more than 20% found once. The data were also submitted as part of a second study, on T cells of mothers and their children.

Sequencing was performed on blood. The receptors derive from a boy aged 5-17 years in good health.

The chain recombines TRBV20-1 with TRBJ2-2; no clear D gene. The germline gives CDR1 DFQATT, CDR2 SNEGSKA (reference sequence). The germline V and J ends were trimmed by 0 bases and 0 bases, with 17 bases remaining between them. The length of the CDR3 is 18 residues. CDR3 sequence: CSARDNRKASANTGELFF. CDR3 nucleotides: TGCAGTGCTAGAGACAACCGGAAGGCCAGTGCGAACACCGGGGAGCTGTTTTTT.

Only a few counts were recorded for this clonotype. The chain employs TRBV7-2 and TRBJ2-6; 8 bases fit TRBD1. Germline V gives CDR1 SGHTA, CDR2 FQGNSA. This CDR3 spans 19 amino acids. V was clipped by 0 bases and J by 0 bases; unmatched bases: 7. CDR3 region: CASSLAFDRGHSGANVLTF. Here the CDR3 DNA reads TGTGCCAGCAGCTTAGCTTTTGACAGGGGCCACTCTGGGGCCAACGTCCTGACTTTC.

The chain couples TRBV5-6 to TRBJ2-3; weak D call: TRBD1 (8 bases). Trimming took off 2 bases at V and 1 base at J, with 17 bases between the two ends. There are 17 residues in the CDR3. Per the germline V gene, CDR1 is SGHDT and CDR2 is YYEEEE. In DNA, the CDR3 is TGTGCCAGCAGCTTCAGATCGGGGGGACAGGGCACAGATACGCAGTATTTT. Translated: CASSFRSGGQGTDTQYF.

The V gene is TRBV28, the J gene TRBJ1-2; the D is unclear. V was pared by 7 bases and J by 6 bases, with 12 bases between. Germline V CDR1 and CDR2: MDHEN, SYDVKM. There are 12 residues in the CDR3. The CDR3 region has the DNA TGTGCCAGCACATTATCCGGAAATGGCTACACCTTC. Translation: CASTLSGNGYTF.

This rearrangement joins TRBV5-6 to TRBJ2-7, with TRBD2 matching 11 bases. The CDR3 is 17 amino acids. Looked up from germline, CDR1 is SGHDT and CDR2 is YYEEEE. The junction had 13 bases not matched to a gene; V was cut back by 1 base and J by 7 bases. For the CDR3, the DNA is TGTGCCAGCAGCTTGAGGAGGATAGCGGGAGGGTCGCGGGAGCAGTACTTC. It specifies CASSLRRIAGGSREQYF.

The rearrangement joins TRBV5-1 to TRBJ2-3; perhaps D is TRBD1 or TRBD2 (6 bases each). This CDR3 spans 18 amino acids. V was shortened by 0 bases and J by 0 bases, with 17 bases between the two germline ends. Germline-derived CDR1 and CDR2 are SGHRS and YFSETQ. The CDR3 sequence is CASSLVGLSGASTDTQYF. CDR3 sequence (DNA): TGCGCCAGCAGCTTGGTGGGGTTATCGGGGGCTAGCACAGATACGCAGTATTTT.

This chain connects TRBV19 to TRBJ2-7; D may be TRBD2 (6 bases). V gave up 4 bases and J gave up 2 bases, with 12 bases separating them. Germline V gene lookup returns CDR1 LNHDA and CDR2 SQIVND (reference sequence). The CDR3 consists of 14 residues. CDR3 DNA sequence: TGTGCCAGTAGTACCCTGGGGGGTACCTACGAGCAGTACTTC. Encoded protein: CASSTLGGTYEQYF.

This clonotype was observed a few times. V gene TRBV5-5 combines with J gene TRBJ2-5, with 10 bases aligning to TRBD2. The better agreement between TRBJ2-7 and the DNA end casts doubt on the J call. The CDR3 extends over 16 amino acids. Germline assignment: CDR1 SGHKS and CDR2 YYEKEE (reference sequence). The CDR3 sequence is CASSLPLAGASYEQYF. DNA of the CDR3: TGTGCCAGCAGCCTTCCGCTAGCGGGGGCCTCCTACGAGCAGTACTTC.

This clonotype was seen more than once but under ten times. The chain carries TRBV7-2 and TRBJ1-1; D ambiguous. Germline V gene data show CDR1 as SGHTA and CDR2 as FQGNSA. Trimming took off 5 bases at V and 1 base at J, with 14 bases between the two ends. The CDR3 is 15 residues long. In DNA form, the CDR3 reads TGTGCCAGCAGCCCCACCCTCCAGCCGAACACTGAAGCTTTCTTT. It translates to CASSPTLQPNTEAFF.

This clonotype was seen a handful of times. J is TRBJ1-2 and V is TRBV20-1; perhaps TRBD1 as D (6 bases). The V gene lost 0 bases and the J gene lost 3 bases, with 17 bases spanning the gap. The V gene's germline CDR1 is DFQATT and CDR2 SNEGSKA (reference sequence). The length of the CDR3 is 16 residues. The CDR3 coding sequence is TGCAGTGCTAGAGATCCCCGGGACACGGGACACTATGGCTACACCTTC. This codes for CSARDPRDTGHYGYTF.

The rearrangement uses TRBV7-9 and TRBJ2-5, with D unclear. Trimming removed 6 bases at V and 1 base at J, with 12 bases between. The germline CDR1 and CDR2 sequences are SEHNR and FQNEAQ (reference sequence). The length of the CDR3 is 14 residues. CDR3 loop: CASRPWGTQETQYF. The CDR3 nucleotides are TGTGCCAGCAGGCCGTGGGGAACCCAAGAGACCCAGTACTTC.

This clonotype was seen more than once but under ten times. The V call is TRBV6-6, the J call TRBJ2-3; D gene unclear. The CDR3 consists of 13 residues. V was clipped by 6 bases and J by 3 bases, with 10 bases between them. Germline V gives CDR1 MNHNY, CDR2 SVGAGI (reference sequence). The chain's CDR3 is CASSLPDTDTQYF. DNA of the CDR3: TGTGCCAGCAGCCTACCGGATACAGATACGCAGTATTTT.

This chain connects TRBV25-1 to TRBJ2-5; D remains ambiguous. The CDR3 extends over 14 amino acids. V dropped 1 base and J dropped 1 base, with 7 bases sitting between them. The V gene's germline CDR1 is MGHDK and CDR2 SYGVNS. The CDR3 coding sequence is TGTGCCAGCAGTGAATGGGCCAGCCAAGAGACCCAGTACTTC. It codes for CASSEWASQETQYF.

The chain couples TRBV24-1 to TRBJ2-1; 7 bases are shared with TRBD2. This CDR3 contains 12 residues. The V gene's germline CDR1 is KGHDR and CDR2 SFDVKD. V shed 6 bases, J shed 12 bases, and the junction held 7 bases outside the gene matches. This CDR3 reads CATSPQGGRQFF. The CDR3 DNA reads as TGTGCCACCAGTCCACAAGGCGGGAGGCAGTTCTTC.

The chain combines TRBV29-1 with TRBJ2-1, with D perhaps given as TRBD1 or TRBD2 (6 bases each). The V end lost 4 bases, the J end lost 7 bases, and 14 bases lay between the germline ends. The CDR3 runs 13 residues. Germline loops: CDR1 SQVTM, CDR2 ANQGSEA. The CDR3 protein is CSVGPRGLNEQFF. In DNA, the CDR3 is TGCAGCGTTGGGCCCCGGGGGCTGAATGAGCAGTTCTTC.

The table lists this clonotype with a few counts. This rearrangement joins TRBV29-1 to TRBJ2-6, with D perhaps given as TRBD1 or TRBD2 (5 bases each). The length of the CDR3 is 15 residues. Germline-derived CDR1 and CDR2 are SQVTM and ANQGSEA. Trimming took off 1 base at V and 3 bases at J, with 10 bases between the two ends. The CDR3 sequence: CSVEVVGVGANVLTF. CDR3 sequence (DNA): TGCAGCGTTGAAGTTGTGGGGGTTGGGGCCAACGTCCTGACTTTC.

This chain joins TRBV20-1 and TRBJ1-1, with TRBD1 as a possible D gene (6 bases). This CDR3 has 17 amino acids. The germline V and J ends were trimmed by 0 bases and 2 bases, with 19 bases remaining between them. Per germline, CDR1 DFQATT and CDR2 SNEGSKA (reference sequence). CDR3 loop: CSARDGALGHSNTEAFF. CDR3 bases: TGCAGTGCTAGAGATGGAGCTTTGGGACACTCAAACACTGAAGCTTTCTTT.